Listed here are 30 T cell receptor beta chains from one sample, sequenced in a study of PD-1 blockade in classical Hodgkin lymphoma. Using immunoSEQ multiplex PCR, the repertoire was profiled, and TCRdb retains in-frame clones only, with some absent. The sample lists about 64,000 clones, about 89% occurring once. The time point was: cycle 4 day 1 (C4D1), after five to seven weeks of nivolumab. All patients experienced relapse after autologous stem cell transplantation, and brentuximab vedotin exposure was variable. The source material was peripheral blood mononuclear cells (PBMCs), sampled before the fourth cycle of nivolumab. These receptors all stem from a human donor with classical Hodgkin lymphoma.

The chain has TRBV15 and TRBJ2-3; 8 bases line up with TRBD1. The V segment lost 5 bases and the J segment 2 bases; nucleotides outside the gene matches: 3. This CDR3 contains 14 residues. CDR1 is LNHNV and CDR2 is YYDKDF in the germline V gene (reference sequence). The CDR3 spells CATSRDRHTDTQYF. CDR3 nucleotides: TGTGCCACCAGCCGGGACAGGCACACAGATACGCAGTATTTT.

V is TRBV12-5 and J is TRBJ2-2; no clear D. CDR3 length: 14 amino acids. Germline V gene data show CDR1 as LGHNT and CDR2 as FRNRAP. V was shortened by 6 bases and J by 2 bases, with 10 bases between the two germline ends. CDR3 bases: TGTGCTAGTGGGGGAAAGTCCAACACCGGGGAGCTGTTTTTT. It yields the protein CASGGKSNTGELFF.

In its sample, this clone was seen once. The V gene is TRBV27, the J gene TRBJ2-7; 8 nucleotides align to TRBD1. The CDR3 sequence is 12 residues long. Per germline, CDR1 MNHEY and CDR2 SMNVEV (reference sequence). V shed 10 bases and J 7 bases; nucleotides not matched to a gene: 9. CDR3 amino acids: CATTGGLREQYF. The CDR3 DNA sequence: TGTGCCACAACAGGGGGACTGAGGGAGCAGTACTTC.

The chain links TRBV5-1 to TRBJ2-3, with D maybe TRBD1 (6 bases). The CDR3 loop spans 16 amino acids. The V end was cut by 3 bases, the J end by 3 bases, with 17 bases between. Germline V gene lookup returns CDR1 SGHRS and CDR2 YFSETQ. CDR3 DNA sequence: TGCGCCAGCAGCTCCCGAGGGGGTAGCTTGACAGATACGCAGTATTTT. Its protein product is CASSSRGGSLTDTQYF. The variable domain in full, completed from reference TRBV5-1 and TRBJ2-3, reads KAGVTQTPRYLIKTRGQQVTLSCSPISGHRSVSWYQQTPGQGLQFLFEYFSETQRNKGNFPGRFSGRQFSNSRSEMNVSTLELGDSALYLCASSSRGGSLTDTQYFGPGTRLTVL.

For the CDR3, the DNA is TGTGCCAGCAGCGTAGCTTTGGAGGCTGGGGCCAACGTCCTGACTTTC. This codes for CASSVALEAGANVLTF. The chain combines TRBV9 with TRBJ2-6, with a tentative D call TRBD2 (5 bases). This CDR3 comprises 16 residues. V dropped 0 bases and J dropped 2 bases, with 9 bases sitting between them. The germline gives CDR1 SGDLS, CDR2 YYNGEE.

The gene calls are TRBV7-9 and TRBJ2-1, with D perhaps TRBD1 (6 bases). Germline CDR1 SEHNR, CDR2 FQNEAQ (reference sequence). The V end was cut by 1 base, the J end by 4 bases, with 11 bases between. This CDR3 spans 15 amino acids. The CDR3: CASSLEQGPYNEQFF. The CDR3 DNA reads TGTGCCAGCAGCTTAGAACAGGGTCCTTACAATGAGCAGTTCTTC.

This clone appeared a single time. The chain uses TRBV9 and TRBJ1-1; a possible D gene is TRBD1 (5 bases). The ends were cut back, 1 base at V and 6 bases at J, with 16 bases in the middle. This CDR3 comprises 15 residues. Germline V gene lookup returns CDR1 SGDLS and CDR2 YYNGEE. The CDR3 coding sequence is TGTGCCAGCAGCGTATACGCAGGAGGGGACCCTGAAGCTTTCTTT. Translated, it gives CASSVYAGGDPEAFF.

V and J are TRBV7-8 and TRBJ1-1; unclear D gene. The CDR3 has 17 residues. Per the germline V gene, CDR1 is SGHVS and CDR2 is FQNEAQ. V lost 5 bases and J lost 1, with 20 bases in between. CDR3 DNA sequence: TGTGCCAGCAGCCAAGGCCGGACCGCTTCCCGGAACACTGAAGCTTTCTTT. The encoded protein is CASSQGRTASRNTEAFF.

The chain joins TRBV6-5 to TRBJ2-7; D is unresolved. Trimming took off 0 bases at V and 5 bases at J, with 11 bases between the two ends. CDR1 is MNHEY and CDR2 is SVGAGI in the germline V gene. The CDR3 contains 14 residues. The CDR3 is CASSYSIGRDEQYF. As DNA, the CDR3 is TGTGCCAGCAGTTACTCGATTGGTAGGGACGAGCAGTACTTC.

V gene TRBV11-1 combines with J gene TRBJ2-7, with D perhaps matching TRBD1 or TRBD2 (5 bases each). V lost 5 bases, J lost 0 bases, and 14 bases lay in between. The germline gives CDR1 SGHAT, CDR2 FQDESV (reference sequence). This CDR3 comprises 15 residues. CDR3 nucleotide sequence: TGTGCCAGCAGCGTAGACAGACGGGGCTCCTACGAGCAGTACTTC. The encoded protein is CASSVDRRGSYEQYF.

The chain uses TRBV28 and TRBJ1-3; D remains unclear. Germline CDR1 is MDHEN and CDR2 is SYDVKM. V was clipped by 5 bases and J by 8 bases, with 10 bases between them. This CDR3 has 12 residues. The CDR3 is CASSNSWDTIYF. For the CDR3, the DNA is TGTGCCAGCAGTAATAGTTGGGACACCATATATTTT.

V usage is TRBV15 and J usage is TRBJ2-5, with D unclear. This CDR3 comprises 15 residues. CDR1 and CDR2 (germline): LNHNV, YYDKDF (reference sequence). V shed 3 bases and J shed 1 base, with 12 bases lying between them. Here the CDR3 DNA reads TGTGCCACCAGCAGCTATTTAGGACCCCAAGAGACCCAGTACTTC. Amino acid sequence: CATSSYLGPQETQYF.

The chain recombines TRBV2 with TRBJ1-1; D not resolved. V was cut by 5 bases and J by 0 bases, with 10 bases left in between. Germline values: CDR1 SNHLY, CDR2 FYNNEI. The CDR3 has 14 residues. CDR3 amino acids: CASSNPSMNTEAFF. CDR3 nucleotides: TGTGCCAGCAGTAACCCATCGATGAACACTGAAGCTTTCTTT. The entire variable domain, with the rest obtained from reference TRBV2 and TRBJ1-1, is as follows: EPEVTQTPSHQVTQMGQEVILRCVPISNHLYFYWYRQILGQKVEFLVSFYNNEISEKSEIFDDQFSVERPDGSNFTLKIRSTKLEDSAMYFCASSNPSMNTEAFFGQGTRLTVV.

The chain employs TRBV2 and TRBJ1-3; perhaps TRBD1 as D (5 bases). The V end lost 5 bases, the J end lost 0 bases, and 14 bases lay between the germline ends. The germline CDR1 and CDR2 sequences are SNHLY and FYNNEI. The CDR3 has 16 amino acids. CDR3 in DNA: TGTGCCAGCAGTCCAGCCGGGACTTCCTCTGGAAACACCATATATTTT. It codes for CASSPAGTSSGNTIYF.

CDR3 in DNA: TGTGCCAGCAGCCAAGATCCGGTTAGGGCCTCTGCGAATTCACCCCTCCACTTT. Protein sequence: CASSQDPVRASANSPLHF. The gene calls are TRBV4-2 and TRBJ1-6; no reliable D call. CDR3 length: 18 amino acids. V gave up 0 bases and J gave up 7 bases, with 19 bases separating them. Germline V gene lookup returns CDR1 LGHNA and CDR2 YNFKEQ.

The chain links TRBV6-6 to TRBJ2-1; no clear D gene. Germline CDR1 is MNHNY and CDR2 is SVGAGI (reference sequence). This CDR3 is built from 12 residues. Trimming stripped 7 bases from V and 4 bases from J, with 8 bases between. The CDR3 bases are TGTGCCAGCACCACCTCATACAATGAGCAGTTCTTC. Protein sequence: CASTTSYNEQFF.

The gene calls are TRBV4-1 and TRBJ2-3; D gene ambiguous. The CDR3 consists of 12 residues. CDR1 and CDR2 (germline): MGHRA, YSYEKL. Trimming removed 4 bases at V and 5 bases at J, with 7 bases between. The CDR3 DNA reads TGCGCCAGCAGCCCAAGGAAAGATACGCAGTATTTT. As protein: CASSPRKDTQYF.

The V gene is TRBV5-6, the J gene TRBJ1-1; TRBD1 might be the D (6 bases). V was pared by 1 base and J by 4 bases, with 14 bases between. The CDR3 sequence is 15 residues long. The germline V gene has CDR1 SGHDT and CDR2 YYEEEE. In nucleotides, the CDR3 is TGTGCCAGCAGCTTGCCAGGGGCTTTTCCCACTGAAGCTTTCTTT. This gives the protein CASSLPGAFPTEAFF. The whole variable domain, remainder taken from reference TRBV5-6 and TRBJ1-1, is DAGVTQSPTHLIKTRGQQVTLRCSPKSGHDTVSWYQQALGQGPQFIFQYYEEEERQRGNFPDRFSGHQFPNYSSELNVNALLLGDSALYLCASSLPGAFPTEAFFGQGTRLTVV.

The rearrangement uses TRBV18 and TRBJ1-2; no definite D call. Germline CDR1 reads KGHSH; CDR2 reads LQKENI. This CDR3 is 12 amino acids long. V lost 10 bases and J lost 0, with 9 bases in between. The DNA of the CDR3 is TGTGCCAACCACACTGCTAACTATGGCTACACCTTC. It translates to CANHTANYGYTF.

This clone occurred a few times. The chain recombines TRBV10-3 with TRBJ1-1; D unresolved. Germline V CDR1 and CDR2: ENHRY, SYGVKD. V shed 8 bases and J shed 1 base, with 11 bases lying between them. This CDR3 has 13 residues. CDR3 sequence (DNA): TGTGCCATCGGAGCTTTAAAGAACACTGAAGCTTTCTTT. Amino acid sequence: CAIGALKNTEAFF.

This chain joins TRBV29-1 and TRBJ2-1, with TRBD2 matching 8 bases. Per germline, CDR1 SQVTM and CDR2 ANQGSEA. V lost 7 bases and J lost 8; bases outside the gene matches: 10. The length of the CDR3 is 13 residues. The DNA for the CDR3 is TGCAGCGGGAACGGGGGGGCCTCCGATGAGCAGTTCTTC. Protein product: CSGNGGASDEQFF.

The chain joins TRBV5-5 to TRBJ1-1; D not resolved. The CDR3 loop spans 13 amino acids. In germline, CDR1 is SGHKS, CDR2 YYEKEE (reference sequence). Trimming took 4 bases from V and 0 from J, leaving 7 bases between them. CDR3 coding DNA: TGTGCCAGCAGCCTCGCCTTGAACACTGAAGCTTTCTTT. This encodes CASSLALNTEAFF.

CDR3 residues: CASSLDQGSEQYF. In DNA form, the CDR3 reads TGTGCCAGCAGCTTAGATCAAGGGTCCGAGCAGTACTTC. V and J are TRBV11-1 and TRBJ2-7; no clear D gene. The ends were cut back, 1 base at V and 6 bases at J, with 10 bases in the middle. The CDR3 has 13 residues. Germline loops: CDR1 SGHAT, CDR2 FQDESV (reference sequence).

The chain uses TRBV2 and TRBJ1-1; D may be TRBD1 (5 bases). The CDR3 length is 12 residues. Trimming took off 10 bases at V and 4 bases at J, with 13 bases between the two ends. CDR1 is SNHLY, CDR2 FYNNEI, per germline. The CDR3 loop reads CATLRRGTEAFF. CDR3 sequence (DNA): TGTGCCACGCTTCGGAGGGGCACTGAAGCTTTCTTT. Using reference TRBV2 and TRBJ1-1 for the parts outside the CDR3, the full variable domain is EPEVTQTPSHQVTQMGQEVILRCVPISNHLYFYWYRQILGQKVEFLVSFYNNEISEKSEIFDDQFSVERPDGSNFTLKIRSTKLEDSAMYFCATLRRGTEAFFGQGTRLTVV.

This rearrangement joins TRBV4-1 to TRBJ2-3, with a possible D match to TRBD2 (5 bases). The V and J ends lost 4 bases and 6 bases respectively, with 8 bases between them. This CDR3 is 12 amino acids long. Looked up from germline, CDR1 is MGHRA and CDR2 is YSYEKL. The CDR3 protein is CASSLPGDTQYF. The CDR3 region has the DNA TGCGCCAGCAGCCTCCCGGGGGATACGCAGTATTTT.

This sequence joins TRBV5-1 and TRBJ1-1; no clear D. The CDR3 extends over 13 amino acids. V lost 0 bases, J lost 9 bases, and 12 bases lay in between. Germline V lookup: CDR1 SGHRS, CDR2 YFSETQ. In nucleotides, the CDR3 is TGCGCCAGCAGCTTGGAGGAGTTCTCTAAAGCTTTCTTT. Translation gives CASSLEEFSKAFF.

The chain carries TRBV19 and TRBJ1-5; 9 positions agree with TRBD1. Unmatched junction bases numbered 9, after V lost 8 bases and J lost 4 bases. From germline, CDR1 is LNHDA and CDR2 SQIVND (reference sequence). The length of the CDR3 is 15 residues. This CDR3 is CASAGQGGGNQPQHF. CDR3 coding DNA: TGTGCCAGTGCGGGACAGGGCGGGGGTAATCAGCCCCAGCATTTT.

The chain uses TRBV11-2 and TRBJ1-6, with 9 bases lining up with TRBD1. Looked up from germline, CDR1 is SGHAT and CDR2 is FQNNGV. Trimming cost V 4 bases and J 9 bases; bases outside gene matches: 7. The length of the CDR3 is 15 residues. The CDR3 protein is CASSSPGQGSSPLHF. CDR3 coding DNA: TGTGCCAGCAGCTCCCCGGGACAGGGATCTTCACCCCTCCACTTT.

The sample holds a few counts of this clone. The chain recombines TRBV6-1 with TRBJ2-5; a weak D match, TRBD2 (5 bases). There are 18 residues in the CDR3. Germline values: CDR1 MNHNS, CDR2 SASEGT. The V gene lost 4 bases and the J gene lost 6 bases, with 27 bases spanning the gap. CDR3 loop: CASSAMDLGPSTGKTQYF. CDR3 bases: TGTGCCAGCAGTGCAATGGACTTGGGCCCATCTACGGGTAAGACCCAGTACTTC.

The chain combines TRBV19 with TRBJ2-5; either TRBD1 or TRBD2 may supply D (5 bases each). Germline CDR1 reads LNHDA; CDR2 reads SQIVND (reference sequence). Trimming left V 7 bases short and J 2 bases short, with 14 bases between. The CDR3 is made up of 14 amino acids. CDR3 protein: CASTRAGGQETQYF. DNA for the CDR3: TGTGCCAGTACCCGAGCTGGGGGACAAGAGACCCAGTACTTC. The full variable domain, rest sourced from reference TRBV19 and TRBJ2-5, is DGGITQSPKYLFRKEGQNVTLSCEQNLNHDAMYWYRQDPGQGLRLIYYSQIVNDFQKGDIAEGYSVSREKKESFPLTVTSAQKNPTAFYLCASTRAGGQETQYFGPGTRLLVL.